The T cell receptor beta chain described here comes from a study of blood T cell repertoires in COVID-19. Overall study: The United States, Italy and Spain were the sources of the acute and convalescent COVID-19 samples. T cells, B-cell-depleted T cells, or PBMCs provided the cDNA or gDNA that served as material.

In the source study's methods: Amplified reference gene primers provided the basis for estimating nucleated cell counts. Sequenced by immunoSEQ multiplex PCR; TCRdb stores in-frame clones only, minus some. V and J calls and clone size are those listed in that table; D and trimming were worked out from the DNA. The sample shows approximately 220,000 clones, around 91% of them seen only once. Everyone who took part was about 18 to 90 years old, and they came from fewer than 25 US areas. The germline V gene encodes CDR1 LNHDA and CDR2 SQIVND (reference sequence). The V and J ends lost 7 bases and 4 bases, in that order; junction bases with no gene match: 4. The CDR3 is made up of 14 amino acids.

Input material: PBMCs or T cells enriched from blood (not recorded which). The J gene is TRBJ2-5, the V gene TRBV19, with 12 bases that match TRBD2. The source of this sequence is a young woman in a cohort exposed to, infected with or recovered from COVID-19 (not recorded which). The CDR3 coding sequence is TGTGCCAGTAAGACTAGCGGGGGATCAGAGACCCAGTACTTC. Its protein is CASKTSGGSETQYF.